One sample yielded the 22 T cell receptor beta chains listed below, sequenced in a study of blood T cell repertoires in COVID-19. Sequencing used immunoSEQ multiplex PCR; TCRdb keeps in-frame clones, though not all of them. The repertoire includes tens of thousands of clones, roughly 80% of them detected once, and around 14% sits in the top ten. Sequenced: peripheral blood. Receptor source: a human donor in a cohort sampled during active COVID-19.

The chain has TRBV7-9 and TRBJ1-1; 9 bases line up with TRBD1. From germline, CDR1 is SEHNR and CDR2 FQNEAQ (reference sequence). The ends lost 2 bases at V and 8 bases at J; junction bases unmatched: 9. The CDR3 is 15 amino acids. The CDR3 reads CASSLRGDRGGEAFF. The CDR3 DNA is TGTGCCAGCAGCTTAAGGGGAGACAGGGGGGGCGAAGCTTTCTTT.

The chain recombines TRBV9 with TRBJ2-7, with 9 positions matching TRBD2. Trimming cost V 1 base and J 6 bases; bases outside gene matches: 8. Germline-derived CDR1 and CDR2 are SGDLS and YYNGEE. The CDR3 has 15 residues. CDR3 sequence (DNA): TGTGCCAGCAGCGTACTTGGGCGGGGGGGCTCCGAGCAGTACTTC. It yields the protein CASSVLGRGGSEQYF. The full variable domain, rest sourced from reference TRBV9 and TRBJ2-7, is DSGVTQTPKHLITATGQRVTLRCSPRSGDLSVYWYQQSLDQGLQFLIQYYNGEERAKGNILERFSAQQFPDLHSELNLSSLELGDSALYFCASSVLGRGGSEQYFGPGTRLTVT.

The chain carries TRBV5-1 and TRBJ2-1, with 7 bases fitting TRBD1. V lost 4 bases to trimming and J lost 6 bases; unmatched junction nucleotides: 1. Germline CDR1 SGHRS, CDR2 YFSETQ. The CDR3 spans 12 residues. The CDR3 is CASSPGGNEQFF. For the CDR3, the DNA is TGCGCCAGCAGCCCAGGGGGCAATGAGCAGTTCTTC.

The V gene is TRBV5-6, the J gene TRBJ1-6; 8 bases are a match to TRBD1. Germline CDR1 and CDR2: SGHDT and YYEEEE. The CDR3 is 16 amino acids. The trim removed 0 bases at V and 7 bases at J, leaving 6 bases unmatched. The CDR3 sequence: CASSLDLGQVNSPLHF. The CDR3, as DNA: TGTGCCAGCAGCTTGGATTTGGGACAGGTCAATTCACCCCTCCACTTT.

The V call is TRBV4-2, the J call TRBJ2-7, with 12 positions matching TRBD2. This CDR3 has 15 amino acids. J was trimmed by 3 bases and V by 4 bases; bases with no gene match: 4. CDR1 and CDR2 (germline): LGHNA, YNFKEQ. CDR3: CASSPTSGGHYEQYF. The CDR3 bases are TGTGCCAGCAGCCCGACTAGCGGGGGACACTACGAGCAGTACTTC.

The chain recombines TRBV2 with TRBJ2-7; D remains ambiguous. This CDR3 is built from 11 residues. The germline gives CDR1 SNHLY, CDR2 FYNNEI. V was cut by 7 bases and J by 6 bases, with 10 bases left in between. CDR3 amino acids: CASTEAVEQYF. The CDR3 DNA follows: TGTGCCAGCACTGAGGCTGTCGAGCAGTACTTC.

This clone has a handful of counts. The CDR3 region is CASRGTARNSPLHF. CDR3 coding DNA: TGTGCCAGCAGGGGGACAGCTCGGAATTCACCCCTCCACTTT. The J gene is TRBJ1-6, the V gene TRBV2; TRBD1 matches at 7 bases. The CDR3 has 14 residues. CDR1 SNHLY and CDR2 FYNNEI come from the germline V gene. The junction had 6 bases not matched to a gene; V was cut back by 6 bases and J by 7 bases.

The chain employs TRBV5-1 and TRBJ2-7, with D perhaps matching TRBD1 (5 bases). Germline CDR1 reads SGHRS; CDR2 reads YFSETQ. V was pared by 3 bases and J by 2 bases, with 15 bases between. The CDR3 contains 15 residues. This CDR3 reads CASSWAAGRAYEQYF. DNA of the CDR3: TGCGCCAGCAGCTGGGCCGCAGGGCGAGCCTACGAGCAGTACTTC.

The V call is TRBV6-1, the J call TRBJ2-5; TRBD2 matches 15 bases. Looked up from germline, CDR1 is MNHNS and CDR2 is SASEGT. Trimming at V came to 5 bases and at J to 2 bases, leaving 3 bases not matched to a gene. The CDR3 has 16 residues. The CDR3 DNA reads as TGTGCCAGCAGTAAAGGACTAGCGGGGGGGCAAGAGACCCAGTACTTC. It encodes CASSKGLAGGQETQYF.

V usage is TRBV9 and J usage is TRBJ2-3; D gene ambiguous. V dropped 2 bases and J dropped 2 bases, with 9 bases sitting between them. CDR3 length: 14 amino acids. Germline CDR1 is SGDLS and CDR2 is YYNGEE. The CDR3 protein is CASSVLDHTDTQYF. The CDR3 bases are TGTGCCAGCAGCGTCCTAGACCACACAGATACGCAGTATTTT.

This clone was detected once. V is TRBV6-1 and J is TRBJ2-4, with TRBD1 as a possible D gene (5 bases). The V gene's germline CDR1 is MNHNS and CDR2 SASEGT. The CDR3 covers 15 residues. The V end was cut by 2 bases, the J end by 0 bases, with 8 bases between. The chain's CDR3 is CASSEQGVAKNIQYF. The CDR3 DNA reads TGTGCCAGCAGTGAACAGGGCGTAGCCAAAAACATTCAGTACTTC.

The chain couples TRBV5-5 to TRBJ1-1; unclear D gene. V was shortened by 0 bases and J by 0 bases, with 6 bases between the two germline ends. The CDR3 spans 14 residues. CDR1 and CDR2 (germline): SGHKS, YYEKEE (reference sequence). The CDR3 region has the DNA TGTGCCAGCAGCTTGGCGCTAATGAACACTGAAGCTTTCTTT. Translating it yields CASSLALMNTEAFF.

This chain uses TRBV7-3 with TRBJ2-2; D not resolved. V was shortened by 4 bases and J by 8 bases, with 14 bases between the two germline ends. The CDR3 spans 14 residues. Looked up from germline, CDR1 is SGHTA and CDR2 is FQGTGA. The CDR3 nucleotides read TGTGCCAGCAGCTCCAGAGATCGAGCGGGGGAGCTGTTTTTT. Encoded protein: CASSSRDRAGELFF.

The J gene is TRBJ2-5, the V gene TRBV28; TRBD1 is a possible D gene (5 bases). Germline CDR1 is MDHEN and CDR2 is SYDVKM. The CDR3 contains 14 residues. The ends were cut back, 4 bases at V and 4 bases at J, with 13 bases in the middle. The CDR3 spells CASSSTGRAETQYF. DNA for the CDR3: TGTGCCAGCAGTTCTACCGGCAGGGCAGAGACCCAGTACTTC. Combining the CDR3 with reference TRBV28 and TRBJ2-5 gives the whole variable domain DVKVTQSSRYLVKRTGEKVFLECVQDMDHENMFWYRQDPGLGLRLIYFSYDVKMKEKGDIPEGYSVSREKKERFSLILESASTNQTSMYLCASSSTGRAETQYFGPGTRLLVL.

The V call is TRBV5-1, the J call TRBJ2-3; 8 bases fit TRBD2. V was pared by 5 bases and J by 1 base, with 3 bases of the junction left unmatched. The CDR3 has 14 residues. Germline loops: CDR1 SGHRS, CDR2 YFSETQ. CDR3 protein: CASRPGLGTDTQYF. In DNA, the CDR3 is TGCGCCAGCAGACCGGGACTAGGCACAGATACGCAGTATTTT. The whole variable domain, remainder taken from reference TRBV5-1 and TRBJ2-3, is KAGVTQTPRYLIKTRGQQVTLSCSPISGHRSVSWYQQTPGQGLQFLFEYFSETQRNKGNFPGRFSGRQFSNSRSEMNVSTLELGDSALYLCASRPGLGTDTQYFGPGTRLTVL.

This sequence joins TRBV20-1 and TRBJ2-1; D is possibly TRBD1 (5 bases). V dropped 3 bases and J dropped 8 bases, with 20 bases sitting between them. The length of the CDR3 is 15 residues. Germline V lookup: CDR1 DFQATT, CDR2 SNEGSKA (reference sequence). This chain's CDR3 is CSASWQGESLDEQFF. The CDR3 nucleotides are TGCAGTGCTAGTTGGCAGGGTGAGTCCCTGGATGAGCAGTTCTTC.

The V gene is TRBV19, the J gene TRBJ2-7, with a possible D match to TRBD2 (5 bases). The CDR3 extends over 15 amino acids. The germline V gene encodes CDR1 LNHDA and CDR2 SQIVND (reference sequence). V lost 4 bases and J lost 2, with 15 bases in between. The CDR3 here is CASSSESVGAYEQYF. The CDR3 DNA sequence: TGTGCCAGTAGTAGCGAAAGCGTGGGAGCCTACGAGCAGTACTTC.

The chain uses TRBV3-1 (or the pseudogene TRBV3-2) and TRBJ1-2, with D perhaps matching TRBD1 (6 bases). The CDR3 consists of 15 residues. CDR1 is LGHDT, CDR2 YNNKEL, per germline (reference sequence). V was clipped by 1 base and J by 4 bases, with 13 bases between them. In DNA form, the CDR3 reads TGTGCCAGCAGCCAAGCTACAGGGTTTGCCTATGGCTACACCTTC. This gives the protein CASSQATGFAYGYTF.

This clone was detected only a few times. The V call is TRBV10-2, the J call TRBJ1-5; D unresolved. This CDR3 is 14 amino acids long. Germline V gene sequence: CDR1 WSHSY, CDR2 SAAADI. Trimming removed 6 bases at V and 0 bases at J, with 9 bases between. The CDR3 bases are TGCGCCAGCAGCGATGCACATAGCAATCAGCCCCAGCATTTT. It encodes CASSDAHSNQPQHF.

The CDR3 is CASSSASGAPPDTQYF. In DNA, the CDR3 is TGTGCCAGCAGCTCTGCTAGCGGGGCCCCCCCAGATACGCAGTATTTT. V usage is TRBV7-9 and J usage is TRBJ2-3, with 9 nucleotides matching TRBD2. Germline lookup yields CDR1 SEHNR and CDR2 FQNEAQ (reference sequence). CDR3 length: 16 amino acids. V gave up 4 bases and J gave up 4 bases; unmatched junction bases: 9.

The chain couples TRBV5-6 to TRBJ1-1; TRBD1 is a possible D gene (6 bases). The ends were cut back, 0 bases at V and 5 bases at J, with 11 bases in the middle. The CDR3 runs 14 residues. The germline CDR1 and CDR2 sequences are SGHDT and YYEEEE. The CDR3, as DNA: TGTGCCAGCAGCTTGGCACAGGGTGGTACTGAAGCTTTCTTT. The encoded protein is CASSLAQGGTEAFF. Complete variable domain (other parts from reference TRBV5-6 and TRBJ1-1): DAGVTQSPTHLIKTRGQQVTLRCSPKSGHDTVSWYQQALGQGPQFIFQYYEEEERQRGNFPDRFSGHQFPNYSSELNVNALLLGDSALYLCASSLAQGGTEAFFGQGTRLTVV.

The rearrangement uses TRBV6-5 and TRBJ1-2; D may be TRBD1 (6 bases). Germline lookup yields CDR1 MNHEY and CDR2 SVGAGI. V lost 6 bases to trimming and J lost 4 bases, with 18 bases between them. The CDR3 sequence is 15 residues long. The CDR3 spells CASSLYNRAGYGYTF. The CDR3 nucleotides read TGTGCCAGCAGCCTGTACAACAGGGCTGGCTATGGCTACACCTTC.